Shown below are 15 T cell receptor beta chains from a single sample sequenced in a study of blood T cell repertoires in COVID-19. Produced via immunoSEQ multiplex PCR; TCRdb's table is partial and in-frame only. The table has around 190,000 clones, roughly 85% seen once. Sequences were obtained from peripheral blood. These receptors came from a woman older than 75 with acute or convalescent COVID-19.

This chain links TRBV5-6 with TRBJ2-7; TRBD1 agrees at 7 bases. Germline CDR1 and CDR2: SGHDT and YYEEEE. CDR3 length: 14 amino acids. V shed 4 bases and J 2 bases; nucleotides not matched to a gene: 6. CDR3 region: CASSQSGQAYEQYF. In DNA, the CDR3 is TGTGCCAGCAGCCAAAGCGGACAGGCCTACGAGCAGTACTTC. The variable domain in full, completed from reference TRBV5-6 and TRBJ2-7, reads DAGVTQSPTHLIKTRGQQVTLRCSPKSGHDTVSWYQQALGQGPQFIFQYYEEEERQRGNFPDRFSGHQFPNYSSELNVNALLLGDSALYLCASSQSGQAYEQYFGPGTRLTVT.

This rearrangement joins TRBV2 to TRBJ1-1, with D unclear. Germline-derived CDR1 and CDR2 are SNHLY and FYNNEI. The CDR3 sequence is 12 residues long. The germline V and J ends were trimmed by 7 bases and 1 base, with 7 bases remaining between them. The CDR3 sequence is CASMRENTEAFF. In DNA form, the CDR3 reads TGTGCCAGCATGAGGGAGAACACTGAAGCTTTCTTT.

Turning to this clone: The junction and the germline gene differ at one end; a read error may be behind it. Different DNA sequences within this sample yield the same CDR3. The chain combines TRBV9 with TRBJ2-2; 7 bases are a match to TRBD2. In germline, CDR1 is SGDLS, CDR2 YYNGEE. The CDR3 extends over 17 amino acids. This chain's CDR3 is CASSPREGGSQSGELFF. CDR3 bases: TGTGCCAGCAGCCCTAGGGAGGGAGGCAGCCAGAGCGGGGAGTTGTTTTTT.

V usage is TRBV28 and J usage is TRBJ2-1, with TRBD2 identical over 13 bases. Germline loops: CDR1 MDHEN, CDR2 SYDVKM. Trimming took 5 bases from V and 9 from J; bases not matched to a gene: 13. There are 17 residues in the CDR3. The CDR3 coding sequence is TGTGCCAGCAGTCCCCCCCCGAGGACTAGCGGGAGTGTTGAGCAGTTCTTC. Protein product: CASSPPPRTSGSVEQFF.

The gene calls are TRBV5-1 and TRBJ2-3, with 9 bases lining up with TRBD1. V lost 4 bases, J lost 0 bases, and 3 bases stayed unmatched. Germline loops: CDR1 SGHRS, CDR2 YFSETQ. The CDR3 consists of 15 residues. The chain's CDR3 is CASSVTGGSTDTQYF. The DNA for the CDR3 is TGCGCCAGCAGCGTGACAGGGGGAAGCACAGATACGCAGTATTTT.

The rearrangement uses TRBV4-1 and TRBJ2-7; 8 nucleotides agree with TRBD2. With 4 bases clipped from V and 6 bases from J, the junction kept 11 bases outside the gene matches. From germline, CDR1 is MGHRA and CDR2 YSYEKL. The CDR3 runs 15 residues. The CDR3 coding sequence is TGCGCCAGCAGCCTTACCCCGGGACTAGGTAGCGAGCAGTACTTC. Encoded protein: CASSLTPGLGSEQYF.

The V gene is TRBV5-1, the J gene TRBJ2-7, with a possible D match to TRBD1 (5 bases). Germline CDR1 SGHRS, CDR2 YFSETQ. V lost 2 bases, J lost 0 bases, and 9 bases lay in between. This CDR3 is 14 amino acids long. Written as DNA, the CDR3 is TGCGCCAGCAGCTTAATCGGACACTCCTACGAGCAGTACTTC. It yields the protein CASSLIGHSYEQYF. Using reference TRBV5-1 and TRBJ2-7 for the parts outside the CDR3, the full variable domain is KAGVTQTPRYLIKTRGQQVTLSCSPISGHRSVSWYQQTPGQGLQFLFEYFSETQRNKGNFPGRFSGRQFSNSRSEMNVSTLELGDSALYLCASSLIGHSYEQYFGPGTRLTVT.

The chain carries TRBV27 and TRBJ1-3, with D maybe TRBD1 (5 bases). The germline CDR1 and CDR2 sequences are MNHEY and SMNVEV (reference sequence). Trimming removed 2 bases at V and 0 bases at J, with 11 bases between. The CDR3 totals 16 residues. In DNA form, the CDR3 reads TGTGCCAGCAGTTTAATGGGGCCAGGCTCTGGAAACACCATATATTTT. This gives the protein CASSLMGPGSGNTIYF.

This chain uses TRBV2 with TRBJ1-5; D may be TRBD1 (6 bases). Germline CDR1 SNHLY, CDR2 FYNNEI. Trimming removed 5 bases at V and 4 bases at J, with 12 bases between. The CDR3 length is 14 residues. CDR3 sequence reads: CASSRTAFNQPQHF. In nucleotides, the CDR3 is TGTGCCAGCAGTCGGACAGCGTTTAATCAGCCCCAGCATTTT.

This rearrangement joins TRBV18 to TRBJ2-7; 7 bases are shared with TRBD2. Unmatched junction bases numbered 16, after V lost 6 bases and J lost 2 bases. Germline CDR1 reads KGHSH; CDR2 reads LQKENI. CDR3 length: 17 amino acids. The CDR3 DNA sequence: TGTGCCAGCTCCCCAAACCTCTACGGGAGGAAGACCTACGAGCAGTACTTC. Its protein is CASSPNLYGRKTYEQYF.

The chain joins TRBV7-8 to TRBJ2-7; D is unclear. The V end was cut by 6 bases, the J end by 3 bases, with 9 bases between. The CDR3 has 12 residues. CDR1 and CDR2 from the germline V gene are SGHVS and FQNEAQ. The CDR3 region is CASRAPGYEQYF. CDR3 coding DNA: TGTGCCAGCAGGGCCCCGGGCTACGAGCAGTACTTC.

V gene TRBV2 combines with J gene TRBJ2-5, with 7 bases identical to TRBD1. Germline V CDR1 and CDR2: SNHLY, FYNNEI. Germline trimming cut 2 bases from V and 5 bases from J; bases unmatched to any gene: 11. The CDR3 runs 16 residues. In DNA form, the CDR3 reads TGTGCCAGCAGTGAAAGTCAGGCAGGGGGTATGGAGACCCAGTACTTC. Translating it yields CASSESQAGGMETQYF.

CDR3 in amino acids: CASSLGTGGVRETQYF. The CDR3 DNA follows: TGTGCCAGCAGCTTAGGGACAGGGGGTGTTCGGGAGACCCAGTACTTC. V and J are TRBV11-3 and TRBJ2-5, with 10 bases fitting TRBD1. The CDR3 extends over 16 amino acids. V lost 1 base to trimming and J lost 5 bases; unmatched junction nucleotides: 7. Germline-derived CDR1 and CDR2 are SGHNT and YENEEA. The full variable domain, its missing parts supplied by reference TRBV11-3 and TRBJ2-5, is EAGVVQSPRYKIIEKKQPVAFWCNPISGHNTLYWYLQNLGQGPELLIRYENEEAVDDSQLPKDRFSAERLKGVDSTLKIQPAELGDSAVYLCASSLGTGGVRETQYFGPGTRLLVL.

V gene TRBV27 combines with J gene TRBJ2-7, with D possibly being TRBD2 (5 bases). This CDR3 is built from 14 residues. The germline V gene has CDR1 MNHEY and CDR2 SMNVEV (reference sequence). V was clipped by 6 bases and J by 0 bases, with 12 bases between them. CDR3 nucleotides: TGTGCCAGCAGCCTACTAGGGCCCTCCTACGAGCAGTACTTC. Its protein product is CASSLLGPSYEQYF.

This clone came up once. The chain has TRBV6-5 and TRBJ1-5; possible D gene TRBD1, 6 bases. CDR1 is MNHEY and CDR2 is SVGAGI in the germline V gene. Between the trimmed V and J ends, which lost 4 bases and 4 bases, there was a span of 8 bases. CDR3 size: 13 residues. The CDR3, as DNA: TGTGCCAGCAGTTTGGACAGAAATCAGCCCCAGCATTTT. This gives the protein CASSLDRNQPQHF.